This passage covers 17 T cell receptor beta chains from one sample sequenced in a study of CXCR3-negative and CXCR3-positive naive CD8 T cells. Preparation of TRB cDNA libraries relied on 5' RACE carrying UMI labels. TCRdb processed the 5' RACE reads again and assigns one entry to each CDR3 protein, with no DNA. The sample table sets out around 130,000 distinct CDR3 sequences. Study-wide results and caveats: For CXCR3-positive naive cells, TRB CDR3s were more hydrophobic than those of CXCR3-negative naive cells.

Their specific antigens are unknown. Sequencing input: naive CXCR3+ CD8+ T cells from blood. Noted subset: CD45RO-CCR7+CD27+CD95- naive CD8+ T cells expressing CXCR3 (TNR3+). The origin of the receptors is a human donor in good health. Some clones in this sample may be carry-over from other donors' samples.

This chain uses TRBV30 with TRBJ1-5; TCRdb outputs TRBD1, but without DNA this stays unchecked. The CDR3 runs to 15 residues. In germline, CDR1 is GTSNPN, CDR2 SVGIG (reference sequence). The CDR3: CAWSGGQGGNQPQHF. Filled out from reference TRBV30 and TRBJ1-5, the complete variable domain reads SQTIHQWPATLVQPVGSPLSLECTVEGTSNPNLYWYRQAAGRGLQLLFYSVGIGQISSEVPQNLSASRPQDRQFILSSKKLLLSDSGFYLCAWSGGQGGNQPQHFGDGTRLSIL.

The chain has TRBV7-6 and TRBJ2-1. This CDR3 region has 15 residues. Germline V gives CDR1 SGHVS, CDR2 FNYEAQ. The CDR3 loop is CASSFAGSSYNEQFF.

V is TRBV29-1 and J is TRBJ2-7; TCRdb picks TRBD1, but there is no DNA to check that call. Germline CDR1 is SQVTM and CDR2 is ANQGSEA. The CDR3 extends over 15 amino acids. CDR3 loop: CSVEKWVQGFYEQYF.

The chain employs TRBV29-1 and TRBJ2-7; TCRdb proposes TRBD1, but this gene call is untestable without DNA. CDR1 is SQVTM and CDR2 is ANQGSEA in the germline V gene. This CDR3 is 13 amino acids long. CDR3 sequence reads: CSVESYIRGEQYF.

The chain links TRBV5-1 to TRBJ2-7; TCRdb picks TRBD1, but there is no DNA to check that call. This CDR3 comprises 14 residues. Germline CDR1 SGHRS, CDR2 YFSETQ. The CDR3 sequence is CASSLMQGLYEQYF.

The chain has TRBV5-1 and TRBJ2-7; TCRdb gives TRBD1 as the D gene, but with no DNA this cannot be confirmed. The CDR3 covers 14 residues. The germline gives CDR1 SGHRS, CDR2 YFSETQ. The CDR3 here is CASSDGLGRNEQYF. Based on the CDR3 plus reference TRBV5-1 and TRBJ2-7, the full variable domain is KAGVTQTPRYLIKTRGQQVTLSCSPISGHRSVSWYQQTPGQGLQFLFEYFSETQRNKGNFPGRFSGRQFSNSRSEMNVSTLELGDSALYLCASSDGLGRNEQYFGPGTRLTVT.

The V gene is TRBV7-6, the J gene TRBJ2-5; TCRdb picks TRBD2, but there is no DNA to check that call. The germline V gene encodes CDR1 SGHVS and CDR2 FNYEAQ. The CDR3 runs 15 residues. CDR3 protein: CASSPNLAGRETQYF.

The V gene is TRBV20-1, the J gene TRBJ1-1. Germline CDR1 DFQATT, CDR2 SNEGSKA (reference sequence). This CDR3 comprises 13 residues. CDR3 amino acids: CSARDRENTEAFF.

The genes are TRBV7-2 and TRBJ1-6. The germline gives CDR1 SGHTA, CDR2 FQGNSA. The CDR3 is 16 amino acids. The CDR3 here is CASSLDGSSYNSPLHF.

CDR3 region: CASSLGGPLFF. The V and J genes are TRBV5-1 and TRBJ1-4. CDR1 SGHRS and CDR2 YFSETQ come from the germline V gene. The CDR3 has 11 amino acids. The full variable domain, completed using reference TRBV5-1 and TRBJ1-4, is KAGVTQTPRYLIKTRGQQVTLSCSPISGHRSVSWYQQTPGQGLQFLFEYFSETQRNKGNFPGRFSGRQFSNSRSEMNVSTLELGDSALYLCASSLGGPLFFGSGTQLSVL.

This sequence joins TRBV7-9 and TRBJ2-7; TCRdb indicates TRBD1, and absent DNA this call remains unverified. CDR3 length: 15 residues. From germline, CDR1 is SEHNR and CDR2 FQNEAQ (reference sequence). This chain's CDR3 is CASSPGPGRIYEQYF.

The gene calls are TRBV28 and TRBJ2-1; the TCRdb call, TRBD1, lacks DNA for checking. CDR1 MDHEN and CDR2 SYDVKM come from the germline V gene. The CDR3 loop spans 14 amino acids. The CDR3 here is CASSSSSRGNEQFF.

The chain has TRBV6-2 or TRBV6-3 and TRBJ2-1; TCRdb gives TRBD1 as the D gene, but with no DNA this cannot be confirmed. CDR1 and CDR2 (germline): MNHEY, SVGEGT. CDR3 length: 18 residues. CDR3 sequence reads: CASSYSVVDRLTYNEQFF.

The rearrangement joins TRBV12-3 or TRBV12-4 to TRBJ1-5. The CDR3 loop spans 14 amino acids. CDR3 in amino acids: CASSFADSNQPQHF.

V gene TRBV12-3 or TRBV12-4 combines with J gene TRBJ2-1; TCRdb's D call, TRBD1, is unchecked because there is no DNA. The CDR3 is made up of 13 amino acids. The CDR3 reads CASSLGTIFGQFF.

The rearrangement links TRBV29-1 to TRBJ1-2; TCRdb outputs TRBD1, but without DNA this stays unchecked. This CDR3 has 14 residues. Germline values: CDR1 SQVTM, CDR2 ANQGSEA. This chain's CDR3 is CSALGQGTNYGYTF. Variable domain in full (rest from reference TRBV29-1 and TRBJ1-2): SAVISQKPSRDICQRGTSLTIQCQVDSQVTMMFWYRQQPGQSLTLIATANQGSEATYESGFVIDKFPISRPNLTFSTLTVSNMSPEDSSIYLCSALGQGTNYGYTFGSGTRLTVV.

The CDR3 reads CASSAWDNPLEAQHF. The gene calls are TRBV9 and TRBJ1-5; lacking DNA, the TRBD1 call made by TCRdb goes unchecked. The CDR3 has 15 amino acids. From germline, CDR1 is SGDLS and CDR2 YYNGEE.